The clone carrying this T cell receptor (beta chain) was seen more than once but under ten times. This sample was included in a study of T cells in Graves' hyperthyroidism and ophthalmopathy. Germline trimming cut 5 bases from V and 9 bases from J; bases unmatched to any gene: 10. This CDR3 comprises 15 residues. CDR1 and CDR2 from the germline V gene are MNHNS and SASEGT. The TCR beta CDR3 regions underwent amplification using RNA transcripts as the source. First-round RT-PCR of the TCR CDR3 relied on the HTBI primer set. One entry per CDR3 protein results from TCRdb running MiXCR on the multiplex PCR reads. The sample contains under 750,000 distinct CDR3 sequences, 18% of which appear only once. Pregnant or lactating patients were excluded, as were those with uncontrolled infection or other autoimmune disease. Thyroid ultrasound, orbital computed tomography, clinical symptoms, and serum thyroxine and TRAb underpinned diagnoses. It was 8 to 10 ml of fresh peripheral blood that supplied the PBMCs.

The sample was blood. This chain links TRBV6-1 with TRBJ1-2; 12 nucleotides line up with TRBD1. The receptor was isolated from a woman in her forties or fifties with Graves' hyperthyroidism that later progressed to Graves' ophthalmopathy. The CDR3 region is CASSPDWDRGHRYTF. CDR3 bases: TGTGCCAGCAGTCCTGACTGGGACAGGGGGCATCGCTACACCTTC.